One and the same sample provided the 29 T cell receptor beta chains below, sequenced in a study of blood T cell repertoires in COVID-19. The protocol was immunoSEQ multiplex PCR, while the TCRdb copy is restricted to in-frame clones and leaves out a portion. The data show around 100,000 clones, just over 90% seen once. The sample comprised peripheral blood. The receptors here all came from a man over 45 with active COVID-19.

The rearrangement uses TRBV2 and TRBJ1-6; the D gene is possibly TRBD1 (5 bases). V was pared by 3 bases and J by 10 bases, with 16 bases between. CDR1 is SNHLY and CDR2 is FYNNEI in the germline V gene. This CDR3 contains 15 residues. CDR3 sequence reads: CASSELVGARSPLHF. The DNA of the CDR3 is TGTGCCAGCAGTGAGTTAGTAGGGGCCCGCTCACCCCTCCACTTT.

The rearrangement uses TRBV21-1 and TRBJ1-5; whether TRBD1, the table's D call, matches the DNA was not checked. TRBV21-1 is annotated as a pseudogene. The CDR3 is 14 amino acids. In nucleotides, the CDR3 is TGTGCCAGCCTGAGAGTGGGCTACAATCAGCCCCAGCATTTT. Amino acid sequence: CASLRVGYNQPQHF.

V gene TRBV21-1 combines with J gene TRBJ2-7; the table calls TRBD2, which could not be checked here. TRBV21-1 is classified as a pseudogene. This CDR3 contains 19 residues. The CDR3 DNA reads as TGTGCCAGCAGCAAAAGGGGCCCTGGGCTAGCGGCAGGGTCCTACGAGCAGTACGTC. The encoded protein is CASSKRGPGLAAGSYEQYV.

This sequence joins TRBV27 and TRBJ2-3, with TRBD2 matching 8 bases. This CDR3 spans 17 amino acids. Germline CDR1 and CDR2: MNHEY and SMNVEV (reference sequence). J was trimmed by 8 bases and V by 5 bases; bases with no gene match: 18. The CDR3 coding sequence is TGTGCCAGCAGTGCCGCTTACGGGAGGGCCCTTGTGGGTACGCAGTATTTT. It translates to CASSAAYGRALVGTQYF.

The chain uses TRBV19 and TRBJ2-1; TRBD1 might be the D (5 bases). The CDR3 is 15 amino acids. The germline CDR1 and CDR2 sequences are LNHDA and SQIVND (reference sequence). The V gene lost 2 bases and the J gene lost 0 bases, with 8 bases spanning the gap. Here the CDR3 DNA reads TGTGCCAGTAGTATAATGCAGGGCTCCTACAATGAGCAGTTCTTC. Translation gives CASSIMQGSYNEQFF.

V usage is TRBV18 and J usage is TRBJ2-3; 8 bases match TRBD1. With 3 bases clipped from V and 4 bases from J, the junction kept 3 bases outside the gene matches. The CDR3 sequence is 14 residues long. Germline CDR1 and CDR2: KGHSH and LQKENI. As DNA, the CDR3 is TGTGCCAGCTCACCGGACAGGGTTGCAGATACGCAGTATTTT. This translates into CASSPDRVADTQYF.

CDR3 loop: CASSPIGTGQETQYF. The CDR3, as DNA: TGTGCCAGCTCACCAATTGGAACAGGGCAAGAGACCCAGTACTTC. The gene calls are TRBV18 and TRBJ2-5; D possibly corresponds to TRBD1 (6 bases). The CDR3 totals 15 residues. Germline V lookup: CDR1 KGHSH, CDR2 LQKENI. V gave up 2 bases and J gave up 2 bases, with 12 bases separating them.

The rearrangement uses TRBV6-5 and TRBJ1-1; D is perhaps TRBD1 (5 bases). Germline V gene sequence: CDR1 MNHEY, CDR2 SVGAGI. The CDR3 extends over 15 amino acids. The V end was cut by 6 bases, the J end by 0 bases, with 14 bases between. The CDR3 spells CASRGGLGMNTEAFF. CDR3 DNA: TGTGCCAGCAGGGGGGGACTTGGCATGAACACTGAAGCTTTCTTT.

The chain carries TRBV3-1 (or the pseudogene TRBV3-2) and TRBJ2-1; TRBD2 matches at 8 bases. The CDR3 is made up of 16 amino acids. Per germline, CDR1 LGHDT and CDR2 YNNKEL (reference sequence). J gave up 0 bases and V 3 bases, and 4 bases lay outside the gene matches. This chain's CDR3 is CASSQAGGSSYNEQFF. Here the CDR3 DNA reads TGTGCCAGCAGCCAGGCGGGGGGCAGCTCCTACAATGAGCAGTTCTTC.

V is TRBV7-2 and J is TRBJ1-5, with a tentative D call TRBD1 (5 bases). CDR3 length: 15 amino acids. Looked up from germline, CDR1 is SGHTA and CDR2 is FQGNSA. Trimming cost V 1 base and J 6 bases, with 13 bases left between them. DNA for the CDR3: TGTGCCAGCAGCTTAGATCTCGGGGGAAGTCAGCCCCAGCATTTT. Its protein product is CASSLDLGGSQPQHF.

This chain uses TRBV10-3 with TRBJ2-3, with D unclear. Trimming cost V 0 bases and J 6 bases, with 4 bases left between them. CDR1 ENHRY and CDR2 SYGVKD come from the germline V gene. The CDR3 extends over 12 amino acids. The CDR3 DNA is TGTGCCATCAGTGAGTCGAGCGATACGCAGTATTTT. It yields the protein CAISESSDTQYF.

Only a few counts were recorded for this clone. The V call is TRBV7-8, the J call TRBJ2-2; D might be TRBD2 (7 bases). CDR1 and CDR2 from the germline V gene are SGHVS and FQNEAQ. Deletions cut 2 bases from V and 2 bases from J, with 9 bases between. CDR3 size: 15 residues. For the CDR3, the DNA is TGTGCCAGCAGCTTATGGGGGGGCAACACCGGGGAGCTGTTTTTT. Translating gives CASSLWGGNTGELFF.

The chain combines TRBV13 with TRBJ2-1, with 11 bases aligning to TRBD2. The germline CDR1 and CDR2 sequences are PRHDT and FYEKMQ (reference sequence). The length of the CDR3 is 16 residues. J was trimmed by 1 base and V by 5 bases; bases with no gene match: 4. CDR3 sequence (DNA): TGTGCCAGCAGCATTAGCGGGGGGGGTTCCTACAATGAGCAGTTCTTC. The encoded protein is CASSISGGGSYNEQFF.

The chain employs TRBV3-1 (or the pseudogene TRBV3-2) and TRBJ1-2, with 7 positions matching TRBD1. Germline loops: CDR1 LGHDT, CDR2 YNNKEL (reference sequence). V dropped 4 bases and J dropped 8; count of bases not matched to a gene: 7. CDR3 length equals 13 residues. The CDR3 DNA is TGTGCCAGCAGCCGACTACCGGACAGGGGCTACACCTTC. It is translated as CASSRLPDRGYTF.

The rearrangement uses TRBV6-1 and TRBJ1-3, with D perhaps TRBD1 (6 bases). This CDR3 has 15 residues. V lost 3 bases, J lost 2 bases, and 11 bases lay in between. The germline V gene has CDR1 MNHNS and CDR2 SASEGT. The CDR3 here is CASSEQGMTGNTIYF. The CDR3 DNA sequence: TGTGCCAGCAGTGAGCAGGGGATGACTGGAAACACCATATATTTT.

The CDR3 DNA sequence: TGTGCCAGCAGCCAAGGAGGTAGTAGGGGCCGTACTGGAAACACCATATATTTT. Encoded protein: CASSQGGSRGRTGNTIYF. The gene calls are TRBV14 and TRBJ1-3, with D tentatively TRBD1 (5 bases). CDR1 SGHDN and CDR2 FVKESK come from the germline V gene. V was cut by 1 base and J by 2 bases, with 18 bases left in between. This CDR3 comprises 18 residues.

The CDR3 loop reads CASSQGLAVTGELFF. The CDR3 DNA is TGCGCCAGCAGCCAAGGACTAGCGGTCACCGGGGAGCTGTTTTTT. This chain joins TRBV5-1 and TRBJ2-2; 10 nucleotides line up with TRBD2. J lost 4 bases, V lost 4 bases, and 4 bases had no gene match. Germline V CDR1 and CDR2: SGHRS, YFSETQ. The CDR3 loop spans 15 amino acids.

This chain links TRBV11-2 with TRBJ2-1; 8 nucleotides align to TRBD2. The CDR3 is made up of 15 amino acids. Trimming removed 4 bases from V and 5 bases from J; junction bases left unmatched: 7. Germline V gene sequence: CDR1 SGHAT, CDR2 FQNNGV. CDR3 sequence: CASSSLAGKHNEQFF. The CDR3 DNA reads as TGTGCCAGCAGCTCCTTAGCGGGAAAGCACAATGAGCAGTTCTTC.

CDR3 nucleotides: TGTGCCAGTAGGCGGGGGGGCGGTGCAGATACGCAGTATTTT. This translates into CASRRGGGADTQYF. The chain carries TRBV19 and TRBJ2-3; TRBD2 matches 9 bases. V dropped 6 bases and J dropped 4; count of bases not matched to a gene: 5. This CDR3 comprises 14 residues. Germline V gives CDR1 LNHDA, CDR2 SQIVND (reference sequence).

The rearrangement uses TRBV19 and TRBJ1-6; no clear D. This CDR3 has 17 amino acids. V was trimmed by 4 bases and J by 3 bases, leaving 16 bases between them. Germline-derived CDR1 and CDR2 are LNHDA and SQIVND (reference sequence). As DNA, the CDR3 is TGTGCCAGTAGTAGTGAGGGAGCTTACGTCTATAATTCACCCCTCCACTTT. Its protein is CASSSEGAYVYNSPLHF.

The CDR3 coding sequence is TGTGCCAGCAGCTTAGATCGTAGGGGTGGCTACACCTTC. Translated: CASSLDRRGGYTF. The chain is built from TRBV11-3 and TRBJ1-2; tentatively, D is TRBD1 (5 bases). V dropped 0 bases and J dropped 7 bases, with 9 bases sitting between them. CDR1 SGHNT and CDR2 YENEEA come from the germline V gene. There are 13 residues in the CDR3.

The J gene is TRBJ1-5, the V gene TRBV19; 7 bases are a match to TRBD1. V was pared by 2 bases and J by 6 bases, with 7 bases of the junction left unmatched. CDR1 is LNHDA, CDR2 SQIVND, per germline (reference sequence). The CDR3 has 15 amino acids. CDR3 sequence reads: CASSIRRTGVQPQHF. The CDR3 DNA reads TGTGCCAGTAGTATAAGGCGAACAGGGGTTCAGCCCCAGCATTTT.

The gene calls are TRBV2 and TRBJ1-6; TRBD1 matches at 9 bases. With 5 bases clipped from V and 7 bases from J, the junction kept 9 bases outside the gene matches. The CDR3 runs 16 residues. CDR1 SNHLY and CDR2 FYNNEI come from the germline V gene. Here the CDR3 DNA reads TGTGCCAGCAGTCGAACGACAGGGGGTCGGAATTCACCCCTCCACTTT. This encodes CASSRTTGGRNSPLHF.

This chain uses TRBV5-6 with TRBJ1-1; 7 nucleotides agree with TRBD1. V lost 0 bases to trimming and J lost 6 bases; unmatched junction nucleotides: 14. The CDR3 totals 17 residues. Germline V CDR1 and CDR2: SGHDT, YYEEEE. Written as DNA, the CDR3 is TGTGCCAGCAGCTTGGCCAGGGGGGTCAGGAACCTCGCTGAAGCTTTCTTT. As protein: CASSLARGVRNLAEAFF.

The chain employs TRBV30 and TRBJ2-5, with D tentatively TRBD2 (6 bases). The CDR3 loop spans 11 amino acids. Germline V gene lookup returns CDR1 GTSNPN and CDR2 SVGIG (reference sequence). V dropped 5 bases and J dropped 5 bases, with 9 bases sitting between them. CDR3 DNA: TGTGCCTGGGGACGGGGGGAGACCCAGTACTTC. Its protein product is CAWGRGETQYF.

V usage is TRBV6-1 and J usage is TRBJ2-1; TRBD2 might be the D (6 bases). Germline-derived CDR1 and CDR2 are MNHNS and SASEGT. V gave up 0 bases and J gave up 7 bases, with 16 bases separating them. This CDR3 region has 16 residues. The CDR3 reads CASSEAQGGRRNEQFF. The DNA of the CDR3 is TGTGCCAGCAGTGAAGCGCAAGGAGGGAGGAGAAATGAGCAGTTCTTC.

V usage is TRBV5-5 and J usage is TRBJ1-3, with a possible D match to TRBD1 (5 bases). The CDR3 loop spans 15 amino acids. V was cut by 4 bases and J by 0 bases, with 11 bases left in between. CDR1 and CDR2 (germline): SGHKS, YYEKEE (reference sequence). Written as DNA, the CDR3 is TGTGCCAGCAGCCCACGGACAAACTCTGGAAACACCATATATTTT. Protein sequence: CASSPRTNSGNTIYF.

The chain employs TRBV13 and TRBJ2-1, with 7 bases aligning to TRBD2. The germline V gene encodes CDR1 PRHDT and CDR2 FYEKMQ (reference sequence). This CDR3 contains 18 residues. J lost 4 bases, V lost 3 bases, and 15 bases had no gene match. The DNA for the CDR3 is TGTGCCAGCAGCTTCTATGCGGGAGTAGGGCTCGGGTACAATGAGCAGTTCTTC. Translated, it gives CASSFYAGVGLGYNEQFF.

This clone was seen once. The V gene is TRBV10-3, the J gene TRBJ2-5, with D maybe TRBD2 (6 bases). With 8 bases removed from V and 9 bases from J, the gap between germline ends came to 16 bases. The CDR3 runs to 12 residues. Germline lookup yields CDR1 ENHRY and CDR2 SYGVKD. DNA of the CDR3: TGTGCCATCGGGGCTAGCGAGAAAGCCCAGTACTTC. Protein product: CAIGASEKAQYF.